This entry concerns a single T cell receptor beta chain. No antigen is known for it. The table came from immunoSEQ multiplex PCR; TCRdb's copy has only in-frame clones and leaves some out. The data show some 130,000 clones, roughly 90% seen once. The sample originates from a study of T cell responses to AZD1222 COVID-19 vaccine. The study's findings and limits: At baseline, just a handful of AZD1222 recipients tested seropositive.

This material consisted of peripheral blood, taken 28 days after the second AZD1222 dose. This TCR was sampled from an adult who received the AZD1222 COVID-19 vaccine.

In DNA form, the CDR3 reads TGCGCCAGCAGCTTGGATGCGGGAGGCGCCTACAATGAGCAGTTCTTC. Translating it yields CASSLDAGGAYNEQFF. This chain links TRBV5-1 with TRBJ2-1; 8 positions agree with TRBD2. V lost 0 bases and J lost 2; bases outside the gene matches: 4. Germline assignment: CDR1 SGHRS and CDR2 YFSETQ. The CDR3 extends over 16 amino acids.